This T cell receptor (beta chain) was sequenced in a study of OX40 agonist ivuxolimab in advanced cancers. In the study overall: Ivuxolimab was an agonistic, fully human IgG2 monoclonal antibody directed against OX40 (CD134), a costimulatory receptor. Intravenous ivuxolimab was administered to patients every 2 weeks at six dose levels: 0.01, 0.1, 0.3, 1.5, 3 and 10 mg/kg. The purpose of peripheral TCRbeta sequencing was to test whether ivuxolimab changed TCR sequence diversity and led to clonal T-cell expansion. Prior anti-PD-1, anti-PD-L1 or anti-CTLA-4 therapy was permitted, and checkpoint inhibitors had been received by roughly 40% of dose-escalation patients. The paper describes the monotherapy dose-escalation part (N of about 55 patients) of the phase I trial of ivuxolimab. Partial responses occurred in three dose-escalation patients, of whom one had hepatocellular carcinoma and two had cutaneous melanoma. In the dose-escalation cohort, roughly 82% of patients were male, and the mean age was 60 years with a range of roughly 20 to 85. Among the approximately 50 dose-escalation patients, some 19 had hepatocellular carcinoma, some 15 melanoma, 9 renal cell carcinoma and 9 head and neck cancer. Study-wide conclusions, independent of this receptor: Low levels of normalized T-cell clonal expansion were also seen in some patients who did not respond. The antigen specificity of the peripheral T cells that underwent clonal expansion was not determined. At doses of 0.1 to 3.0 mg/kg, clonal expansion of both CD4+ and CD8+ blood T cells was observed from baseline to week 6. After ivuxolimab, more expanded clones were found on average in CD8+ T cells than in CD4+ T cells. Partial responders in the 0.1-3.0 mg/kg groups had among the lowest normalized peripheral clonal expansion, especially among CD8+ T cells.

In the case of this clone: Its binding antigen is unknown. No base quality information exists; no much larger clone differs at one position.

Genomic DNA was isolated from the sorted cells so that the TCRbeta CDR3 region could be sequenced. The immunoSEQ Assay was used for sequencing of TCRbeta CDR3 regions. In its TCRdb copy, this immuneACCESS table keeps in-frame sequences only and misses some clones. Where compared with another copy, unresolved V genes explain less than half of these, and the others have no known cause. For this sample the table gives about 22,000 clones, of which approximately 86% were detected only once. Around a quarter of the sample lies in the top ten. Patients with a history of autoimmune disease or receiving systemic immunosuppression were excluded from the trial. Peripheral blood for TCR sequencing was collected from all dose cohorts at baseline, on cycle 4 day 1, and on cycle 7 day 1. The samples were taken from a phase I, first-in-human, multicenter, open-label dose-escalation trial of ivuxolimab. Adults with locally advanced or metastatic melanoma, renal cell carcinoma, hepatocellular carcinoma or head and neck squamous cell carcinoma were enrolled in the trial. Before TCR sequencing, CD4+ and CD8+ T cells were separately sorted from peripheral blood.

Here V drops 5 bases and J drops 0 bases, and the junction holds 7 bases not matched to any gene. The CDR3 spans 16 residues, from the cysteine through the phenylalanine. Of all the DNA, just the CDR3 is kept, 48 bases in frame from base 1. CDR1 MNHEY and CDR2 SMNVEV are derived from the germline V gene (reference sequence). The V and J genes are TRBV27 and TRBJ2-3; TRBD2 agrees with 8 junctional bases. Sequencing used CD4+ or CD8+ T cells sorted from blood, obtained in a trial of the OX40 agonist ivuxolimab. The origin of this receptor is an adult with an advanced solid tumor such as melanoma, head and neck, liver or kidney cancer. The CDR3 protein is CASSPLREASTDTQYF. DNA sequence: TGTGCCAGCAGTCCCCTGCGGGAGGCGAGCACAGATACGCAGTATTTT.